The 5 T cell receptor beta chains below come from one sample, sequenced in a study of technical replicates of blood from four donors. Method: immunoSEQ multiplex PCR; TCRdb's copy keeps in-frame clones and lacks some. The repertoire holds approximately 88,000 clones, with about 96% as singletons. The sample comprised T cells isolated from PBMCs. The origin of the receptors is a human donor in good health.

This chain connects TRBV19 to TRBJ2-1; 8 positions agree with TRBD2. Trimming at V came to 5 bases and at J to 4 bases, leaving 10 bases not matched to a gene. The CDR3 is 16 amino acids. Germline lookup yields CDR1 LNHDA and CDR2 SQIVND (reference sequence). The CDR3 is CASSVIPSGWYNEQFF. For the CDR3, the DNA is TGTGCCAGTAGTGTTATTCCTAGCGGGTGGTACAATGAGCAGTTCTTC.

The chain links TRBV6-5 to TRBJ1-4, with a possible D match to TRBD1 (5 bases). Germline V gene sequence: CDR1 MNHEY, CDR2 SVGAGI. CDR3 length: 15 residues. V gave up 8 bases and J gave up 5 bases, with 18 bases separating them. The DNA of the CDR3 is TGTGCCAGCGGTAGTAACGGGGGAGGAAATGAAAAACTGTTTTTT. Translating gives CASGSNGGGNEKLFF.

V is TRBV6-5 and J is TRBJ2-1; D is undetermined. Germline V lookup: CDR1 MNHEY, CDR2 SVGAGI. V was trimmed by 1 base and J by 10 bases, leaving 11 bases between them. The CDR3 covers 13 residues. The DNA for the CDR3 is TGTGCCAGCAGTTACTATTTAGCCCGCGAGCAGTTCTTC. Its translation is CASSYYLAREQFF.

V usage is TRBV30 and J usage is TRBJ2-4, with TRBD1 matching 8 bases. Germline lookup yields CDR1 GTSNPN and CDR2 SVGIG (reference sequence). The V gene end was trimmed by 0 bases and the J gene end by 8 bases; junction bases not matched to a gene: 3. The CDR3 covers 13 residues. This CDR3 is CAWSVDRGDIQYF. DNA for the CDR3: TGTGCCTGGAGTGTAGACAGGGGAGACATTCAGTACTTC.

The V gene is TRBV7-3, the J gene TRBJ2-7, with TRBD2 matching 7 bases. Germline V gives CDR1 SGHTA, CDR2 FQGTGA. The CDR3 covers 13 residues. V gave up 1 base and J gave up 4 bases; unmatched junction bases: 1. The CDR3 sequence: CASSLSGSYEQYF. As DNA, the CDR3 is TGTGCCAGCAGCTTAAGCGGGAGTTACGAGCAGTACTTC.